The present TCR beta chain was sequenced within a study of shared T cell receptors in the human thymus. The method was immunoSEQ multiplex PCR; TCRdb's version includes in-frame clones alone and lacks a portion of them. The table shows 700,000 to 750,000 clones, with approximately 83% occurring only once. These data were also filed under a second study, of human thymus T cells. Per that study: Healthy Finnish infants undergoing corrective surgery for congenital heart defects provided the donor material. Thymus specimens were resections from corrective heart surgery. Highly overlapping thymic repertoires among unrelated individuals were reported in related research.

This clonotype was obtained from a girl under three years old with a congenital heart defect. The material sequenced was thymocytes.

The chain's CDR3 is CASSFGQGIAEAFF. For the CDR3, the DNA is TGTGCCAGCAGCTTCGGACAGGGGATCGCTGAAGCTTTCTTT. V and J are TRBV5-5 and TRBJ1-1, with 9 bases that match TRBD1. This CDR3 is built from 14 residues. V was clipped by 2 bases and J by 6 bases; unmatched bases: 5. Germline V gene data show CDR1 as SGHKS and CDR2 as YYEKEE (reference sequence).